This T cell receptor beta chain is drawn from a study of blood T cells in healthy people across ages. Primed by a sample-barcoded 5' primer and a J-beta primer mix, a second PCR proceeded for about 6 to 12 cycles. Template switching added a 12-random-nucleotide identifier to every cDNA molecule. Via MiXCR, TCRdb re-called the 5' RACE reads, giving one row per CDR3 protein. The sample yields approximately 1.5 million distinct CDR3 sequences, roughly 43% seen once. Note on this clonotype: Antigen specificity is unknown.

Drawn from each donor were ten milliliters of peripheral blood. Study-wide results and caveats: Observed TCR beta diversity showed a strong correlation with the percentage of naive T cells as measured by flow cytometry.

This CDR3 comprises 14 residues. Per germline, CDR1 SQVTM and CDR2 ANQGSEA. V trimming: 4 bases; J trimming: 9 bases; junction bases outside the gene matches: 13. Sequencing input: blood. The genes are TRBV29-1 and TRBJ2-5; 8 positions match TRBD2. The clonotype comes from a woman younger than 30 in good health. The CDR3 is CSVGGGRRGIAQYF. CDR3 DNA sequence: TGCAGCGTTGGCGGGGGGAGACGCGGGATTGCCCAGTACTTC.